One sample yielded the 23 T cell receptor beta chains listed below, sequenced in a study of beta chain features in type 1 diabetes. Broader study findings: Shortening of TCRB CDR3s, moderate but significant, appeared in all four CD4+ subsets of Type 1 diabetes patients.

The authors reverse transcribed all of the isolated RNA, so sequencing captured expressed TCRB transcripts. Profiling relied on immunoSEQ multiplex PCR, and the TCRdb table lists in-frame clones only, not all of them. This repertoire shows a few hundred thousand clones, roughly 12% found once; its top ten account for about 0.01%. For these TCRs, the target antigens are not known. The sequenced sample was naive CD4+ T cells from blood. These receptors all stem from a woman between 18 and 30 years old with type 1 diabetes.

The chain combines TRBV2 with TRBJ2-1; TRBD1 matches 9 bases. V trimming: 6 bases; J trimming: 1 base; junction bases outside the gene matches: 4. Germline V CDR1 and CDR2: SNHLY, FYNNEI. CDR3 length: 15 amino acids. The CDR3 DNA follows: TGTGCCAGCAGCCCTGACAGGGGGTCCTACAATGAGCAGTTCTTC. Translated, it gives CASSPDRGSYNEQFF.

This clone was seen a handful of times. This chain joins TRBV9 and TRBJ2-3; 10 bases align to TRBD2. Germline V gene data show CDR1 as SGDLS and CDR2 as YYNGEE. Unmatched junction bases numbered 19, after V lost 4 bases and J lost 5 bases. The CDR3 is made up of 19 amino acids. Here the CDR3 reads CASSSPGVAGGQLKDTQYF. The DNA for the CDR3 is TGTGCCAGCAGCAGCCCGGGGGTAGCGGGGGGACAACTTAAAGATACGCAGTATTTT.

The sample holds a few counts of this clone. V and J are TRBV28 and TRBJ2-4; D not resolved. Germline V CDR1 and CDR2: MDHEN, SYDVKM. Trimming removed 2 bases at V and 9 bases at J, with 8 bases between. CDR3 length: 12 amino acids. The CDR3 DNA follows: TGTGCCAGCAGTTTACCCCTCAGCATTCAGTACTTC. Translating gives CASSLPLSIQYF. Full variable domain (rest looked up from reference TRBV28 and TRBJ2-4): DVKVTQSSRYLVKRTGEKVFLECVQDMDHENMFWYRQDPGLGLRLIYFSYDVKMKEKGDIPEGYSVSREKKERFSLILESASTNQTSMYLCASSLPLSIQYFGAGTRLSVL.

This chain links TRBV7-9 with TRBJ2-7; 11 bases are a match to TRBD2. The V gene's germline CDR1 is SEHNR and CDR2 FQNEAQ (reference sequence). Trimming cost V 5 bases and J 2 bases; bases outside gene matches: 8. The CDR3 sequence is 16 residues long. The CDR3 spells CASSRGTSGFTYEQYF. The CDR3 DNA reads TGTGCCAGCAGCCGAGGGACTAGCGGATTCACCTACGAGCAGTACTTC.

The rearrangement joins TRBV6-4 to TRBJ2-1; D gene ambiguous. The ends were cut back, 1 base at V and 7 bases at J, with 8 bases in the middle. Germline V gives CDR1 MRHNA, CDR2 SNTAGT. The CDR3 is 13 amino acids. The CDR3 DNA is TGTGCCAGCAGTGACTTCGCCCGGAATGAGCAGTTCTTC. Amino acids: CASSDFARNEQFF.

This clone was detected only a few times. The chain couples TRBV5-4 to TRBJ2-3, with 11 bases identical to TRBD2. The CDR3 is made up of 16 amino acids. Germline CDR1 SGHNT, CDR2 YYREEE (reference sequence). Trimming took 5 bases from V and 6 from J; bases not matched to a gene: 11. The CDR3 loop is CASSISGGAGGDTQYF. The CDR3 bases are TGTGCCAGCAGTATTAGCGGGGGGGCCGGAGGGGATACGCAGTATTTT.

The chain has TRBV2 and TRBJ2-1; a weak D match, TRBD1 (5 bases). Germline assignment: CDR1 SNHLY and CDR2 FYNNEI. The CDR3 totals 12 residues. Trimming pared 6 bases from V and 8 bases from J, leaving 11 bases between. The CDR3 here is CASRPGPHEQFF. CDR3 nucleotides: TGTGCCAGCAGGCCAGGGCCCCATGAGCAGTTCTTC.

This clone was counted a few times. The chain couples TRBV11-2 to TRBJ2-3, with D possibly being TRBD2 (5 bases). Germline V lookup: CDR1 SGHAT, CDR2 FQNNGV. The V end lost 6 bases, the J end lost 6 bases, and 19 bases lay between the germline ends. This CDR3 has 15 amino acids. CDR3 sequence: CASRIPGTRADTQYF. The CDR3 DNA follows: TGTGCCAGCAGGATACCGGGAACCAGAGCTGATACGCAGTATTTT.

This clone came up a few times. The rearrangement joins TRBV9 to TRBJ2-7, with D possibly TRBD1 on 5 matching bases. The germline V gene encodes CDR1 SGDLS and CDR2 YYNGEE. Trimming removed 4 bases from V and 4 bases from J, with 15 bases in between. The CDR3 runs to 14 residues. The CDR3 sequence: CASSQLQGSYEQYF. CDR3 coding DNA: TGTGCCAGCAGCCAACTTCAGGGTAGTTACGAGCAGTACTTC.

This clone has a single count. The V gene is TRBV28, the J gene TRBJ1-2; the D is unclear. CDR1 MDHEN and CDR2 SYDVKM come from the germline V gene. V lost 7 bases to trimming and J lost 3 bases, with 12 bases between them. This CDR3 comprises 13 residues. The DNA for the CDR3 is TGTGCCAGCACCATTGACTGGGACTATGGCTACACCTTC. It codes for CASTIDWDYGYTF.

The sample holds many counts of this clone. The V call is TRBV23-1, the J call TRBJ2-7; D unresolved. TRBV23-1 is flagged as an ORF with uncertain function. Between the trimmed V and J ends, which lost 3 bases and 3 bases, there was a span of 3 bases. The CDR3 runs to 11 residues. For the CDR3, the DNA is TGCGCCAGCAGTCACTTCTACGAGCAGTACTTC. It specifies CASSHFYEQYF.

Concerning this clone itself: At the DNA level, this CDR3 is encoded by other sequences in the same sample as well. The chain recombines TRBV7-2 with TRBJ2-7, with D hard to call. CDR1 is SGHTA and CDR2 is FQGNSA in the germline V gene. The ends were cut back, 5 bases at V and 0 bases at J, with 5 bases in the middle. The CDR3 sequence is 12 residues long. The CDR3, as DNA: TGTGCCAGCAGCGATAGCTCCTACGAGCAGTACTTC. Amino acid sequence: CASSDSSYEQYF.

This CDR3 is CASSLALEKNEQFF. CDR3 coding DNA: TGCGCCAGCAGCTTGGCCCTCGAGAAGAATGAGCAGTTCTTC. The V call is TRBV5-1, the J call TRBJ2-1; D gene unclear. Trimming shortened V by 0 bases and J by 7 bases, and 11 bases separated the two germline ends. CDR1 and CDR2 (germline): SGHRS, YFSETQ. CDR3 length: 14 amino acids.

This clone was detected only a few times. CDR3 bases: TGTGCCAGCAGCCAAGCAGCGGGGAACACAGATACGCAGTATTTT. Its protein product is CASSQAAGNTDTQYF. The chain carries TRBV4-2 and TRBJ2-3; TRBD2 agrees at 7 bases. Germline CDR1 reads LGHNA; CDR2 reads YNFKEQ. The ends lost 1 base at V and 2 bases at J; junction bases unmatched: 3. The CDR3 contains 15 residues.

The CDR3 DNA is TGTGCCAGCAGCTCCCGAGGGGGTACGGGGGCCAACGTCCTGACTTTC. It specifies CASSSRGGTGANVLTF. The gene calls are TRBV5-8 and TRBJ2-6; D might be TRBD1 (6 bases). This CDR3 is built from 16 residues. V was trimmed by 3 bases and J by 4 bases, leaving 14 bases between them. CDR1 and CDR2 from the germline V gene are SGHTS and YDEGEE.

The rearrangement joins TRBV2 to TRBJ2-7; possibly TRBD1 for D (5 bases). In germline, CDR1 is SNHLY, CDR2 FYNNEI. Trimming stripped 7 bases from V and 2 bases from J, with 9 bases between. The CDR3 contains 12 residues. The DNA for the CDR3 is TGTGCCAGCAAGGGGCAACCCTACGAGCAGTACTTC. Its protein is CASKGQPYEQYF.

The V gene is TRBV4-1, the J gene TRBJ1-3; weak D call: TRBD1 (6 bases). Trimming stripped 3 bases from V and 3 bases from J, with 15 bases between. The CDR3 length is 16 residues. Germline V gene data show CDR1 as MGHRA and CDR2 as YSYEKL. The CDR3 DNA reads TGCGCCAGCAGCCACTCCGGGACATTGATTGGAAACACCATATATTTT. It codes for CASSHSGTLIGNTIYF.

The chain combines TRBV4-1 with TRBJ2-1; TRBD1 agrees at 9 bases. This CDR3 has 17 residues. Trimming cost V 3 bases and J 5 bases; bases outside gene matches: 11. Germline CDR1 and CDR2: MGHRA and YSYEKL. CDR3 loop: CASSHWGGDRVDNEQFF. The CDR3 bases are TGCGCCAGCAGCCATTGGGGGGGGGACAGGGTCGACAATGAGCAGTTCTTC.

The sample holds a few counts of this clone. At the DNA level, this CDR3 is encoded by other sequences in the same sample as well. The chain joins TRBV9 to TRBJ2-7, with no clear D. The V gene lost 3 bases and the J gene lost 3 bases, with 7 bases spanning the gap. The CDR3 extends over 12 amino acids. Germline loops: CDR1 SGDLS, CDR2 YYNGEE. CDR3 in amino acids: CASSASGYEQYF. As DNA, the CDR3 is TGTGCCAGCAGCGCCTCAGGCTACGAGCAGTACTTC.

V and J are TRBV29-1 and TRBJ1-1; D possibly corresponds to TRBD1 (5 bases). The CDR3 runs to 14 residues. CDR1 is SQVTM and CDR2 is ANQGSEA in the germline V gene. V was trimmed by 4 bases and J by 0 bases, leaving 12 bases between them. This CDR3 reads CSVVGDFMNTEAFF. Here the CDR3 DNA reads TGCAGCGTTGTGGGGGACTTTATGAACACTGAAGCTTTCTTT.

This rearrangement joins TRBV29-1 to TRBJ2-3; D uncertain. The length of the CDR3 is 16 residues. V was pared by 3 bases and J by 1 base, with 17 bases between. CDR1 SQVTM and CDR2 ANQGSEA come from the germline V gene. CDR3 amino acids: CSVEIRPAWGTDTQYF. The CDR3 DNA reads TGCAGCGTTGAGATCAGGCCAGCCTGGGGCACAGATACGCAGTATTTT.

This clone appeared a few times. This chain connects TRBV13 to TRBJ2-5; D unresolved. Germline V CDR1 and CDR2: PRHDT, FYEKMQ (reference sequence). This CDR3 region has 12 residues. V was shortened by 0 bases and J by 5 bases, with 4 bases between the two germline ends. CDR3: CASSLGLETQYF. CDR3 nucleotide sequence: TGTGCCAGCAGCTTAGGCCTCGAGACCCAGTACTTC. Full variable domain (remainder filled in from reference TRBV13 and TRBJ2-5): AAGVIQSPRHLIKEKRETATLKCYPIPRHDTVYWYQQGPGQDPQFLISFYEKMQSDKGSIPDRFSAQQFSDYHSELNMSSLELGDSALYFCASSLGLETQYFGPGTRLLVL.

This chain links TRBV30 with TRBJ2-5, with TRBD2 identical over 9 bases. V was clipped by 7 bases and J by 5 bases; unmatched bases: 11. The V gene's germline CDR1 is GTSNPN and CDR2 SVGIG (reference sequence). The CDR3 spans 14 residues. CDR3 residues: CASQPGLAGETQYF. CDR3 nucleotides: TGTGCCTCGCAACCGGGACTAGCCGGGGAGACCCAGTACTTC.